This T cell receptor beta chain was obtained from a study of tumor-infiltrating lymphocytes in primary liver carcinoma. At least ten counts were recorded for this clonotype. CDR3 length: 13 residues. V was shortened by 4 bases and J by 1 base, with 9 bases between the two germline ends. Germline values: CDR1 SGHDT, CDR2 YYEEEE. Starting from approximately 470 ng of total RNA, TCR beta cDNA was produced with a primer in the constant region. ARM-PCR, slightly modified, supplied the TCR beta libraries through three nested multiplex PCR rounds. The first two PCR rounds used TRBV1-TRBV30 forward primers with a C-beta reverse primer, roughly 10 cycles each. TCRdb used MiXCR to reprocess the multiplex PCR reads, holding one entry per CDR3 protein. Of roughly 91,000 distinct CDR3 sequences in the sample, roughly 69% are singletons; the top ten hold roughly 10%. Both RNA and DNA were isolated together from about 19-30 mg of bulk tissue that had not been sorted.

This rearrangement joins TRBV5-6 to TRBJ2-7; D is uncertain. The receptor's source is a woman aged 55 to 70 with primary liver carcinoma and hepatitis B virus infection. What was sequenced was liver tumor tissue from sampling region 5. Subset specified: tumor region T5, tumor centre. The CDR3 loop is CASSDGRSYEQYF. CDR3 bases: TGTGCCAGCAGCGACGGACGGTCCTACGAGCAGTACTTC.